What follows are 9 T cell receptor beta chains derived from one specimen sequenced in a study of cytomegalovirus exposure and HLA in healthy donors. Primers included in the PCR were 60 Vbeta and 13 Jbeta primers. Generated by immunoSEQ multiplex PCR, the TCRdb table keeps only in-frame clones and is missing some. The sample holds 120,000 to 150,000 clones. Source material: PBMCs. Source of these receptors: a middle-aged man in good health and CMV-seronegative.

The CDR3 reads CASSWRTGAGTDTQYF. The CDR3, as DNA: TGTGCCAGCAGCTGGAGGACAGGGGCGGGCACAGATACGCAGTATTTT. This chain joins TRBV5-4 and TRBJ2-3; 9 bases align to TRBD1. This CDR3 is 16 amino acids long. Germline values: CDR1 SGHNT, CDR2 YYREEE (reference sequence). Trimming at V came to 3 bases and at J to 1 base, leaving 6 bases not matched to a gene. The full variable domain, its missing parts supplied by reference TRBV5-4 and TRBJ2-3, is ETGVTQSPTHLIKTRGQQVTLRCSSQSGHNTVSWYQQALGQGPQFIFQYYREEENGRGNFPPRFSGLQFPNYSSELNVNALELDDSALYLCASSWRTGAGTDTQYFGPGTRLTVL.

The chain links TRBV7-9 to TRBJ1-2, with a possible D match to TRBD1 (5 bases). The germline V and J ends were trimmed by 0 bases and 7 bases, with 9 bases remaining between them. CDR1 SEHNR and CDR2 FQNEAQ come from the germline V gene (reference sequence). The length of the CDR3 is 13 residues. CDR3 residues: CASSLAGDSGYTF. The CDR3 DNA is TGTGCCAGCAGCTTAGCAGGGGATAGTGGCTACACCTTC.

The gene calls are TRBV7-2 and TRBJ2-5; D is ambiguous. V was trimmed by 4 bases and J by 0 bases, leaving 15 bases between them. The CDR3 has 16 residues. CDR1 SGHTA and CDR2 FQGNSA come from the germline V gene. CDR3 sequence: CASSSPWSRNQETQYF. Here the CDR3 DNA reads TGTGCCAGCAGCTCCCCTTGGAGCAGAAACCAAGAGACCCAGTACTTC.

This CDR3 reads CASSVEFRTGAMDYGYTF. The CDR3 DNA reads TGTGCCAGCAGCGTAGAGTTTAGGACAGGGGCGATGGACTATGGCTACACCTTC. This chain joins TRBV9 and TRBJ1-2; 9 nucleotides align to TRBD1. The germline V gene has CDR1 SGDLS and CDR2 YYNGEE. J was trimmed by 3 bases and V by 0 bases; bases with no gene match: 12. The CDR3 is 18 residues long.

This chain uses TRBV9 with TRBJ1-1; maybe TRBD1 (6 bases). The CDR3 is 13 residues long. The V gene lost 4 bases and the J gene lost 1 base, with 8 bases spanning the gap. The germline V gene encodes CDR1 SGDLS and CDR2 YYNGEE. In DNA, the CDR3 is TGTGCCAGCAGCCTGGGACAGAACACTGAAGCTTTCTTT. It yields the protein CASSLGQNTEAFF.

V gene TRBV6-6 combines with J gene TRBJ2-1; TRBD1 agrees at 9 bases. From germline, CDR1 is MNHNY and CDR2 SVGAGI (reference sequence). This CDR3 is 15 amino acids long. Trimming took 6 bases from V and 7 from J; bases not matched to a gene: 10. For the CDR3, the DNA is TGTGCCAGCAGAGAACCGGGACAGGGAATGAATGAGCAGTTCTTC. This sequence encodes CASREPGQGMNEQFF.

This chain connects TRBV7-2 to TRBJ2-1; 10 bases fit TRBD2. Germline CDR1 SGHTA, CDR2 FQGNSA. J was trimmed by 4 bases and V by 5 bases; bases with no gene match: 8. CDR3 size: 16 residues. As DNA, the CDR3 is TGTGCCAGCAGCCGAATGCTAGCGGGAGCTTACAATGAGCAGTTCTTC. This sequence encodes CASSRMLAGAYNEQFF.

The chain carries TRBV7-2 and TRBJ1-6; 9 nucleotides line up with TRBD1. The CDR3 totals 14 residues. Germline values: CDR1 SGHTA, CDR2 FQGNSA. V dropped 1 base and J dropped 11; count of bases not matched to a gene: 3. The DNA of the CDR3 is TGTGCCAGCAGCTTAGGGGGACAGGGACCACCCCTCCACTTT. Translation gives CASSLGGQGPPLHF.

J is TRBJ1-2 and V is TRBV28; 7 positions match TRBD1. Germline V gene data show CDR1 as MDHEN and CDR2 as SYDVKM. This CDR3 is built from 14 residues. With 3 bases clipped from V and 3 bases from J, the junction kept 4 bases outside the gene matches. DNA for the CDR3: TGTGCCAGCAGTTTCAGGGGGGCCCACTATGGCTACACCTTC. Translating it yields CASSFRGAHYGYTF.